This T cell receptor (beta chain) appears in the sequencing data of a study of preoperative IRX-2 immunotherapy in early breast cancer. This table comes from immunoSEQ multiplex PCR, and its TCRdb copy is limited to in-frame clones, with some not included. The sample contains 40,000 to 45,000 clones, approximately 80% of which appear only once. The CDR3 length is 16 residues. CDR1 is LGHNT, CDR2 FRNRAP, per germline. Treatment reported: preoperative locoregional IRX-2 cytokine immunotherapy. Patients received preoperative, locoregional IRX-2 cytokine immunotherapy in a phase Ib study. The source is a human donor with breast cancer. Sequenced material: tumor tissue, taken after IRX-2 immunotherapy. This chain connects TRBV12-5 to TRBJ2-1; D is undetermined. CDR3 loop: CASNPRRRANRNEQFF. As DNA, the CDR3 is TGTGCCAGCAATCCCCGCCGAAGGGCTAATAGGAATGAGCAGTTCTTC.